This T cell receptor beta chain emerged from a study of cytomegalovirus exposure and HLA in healthy donors. Study as a whole: Tens of millions of unique TCRs from HLA-typed donors were held in an early release of data.

At the time of sampling, donors were nominally healthy, though unrecorded immune exposures were likely. The PCR made use of 60 Vbeta and 13 Jbeta primers. Original processing methods: Unique TCR beta chains numbered roughly 83 million in a later analysis, with approximately 10 million shared. Assay used: immunoSEQ multiplex PCR; TCRdb lists only in-frame clones, some missing. That table supplies the V and J calls and clone size; D and trimming were determined from the DNA. Of under 150,000 clones listed, about four fifths were seen once; the top ten hold less than 1.1%. The germline V gene encodes CDR1 SGHNT and CDR2 YYREEE (reference sequence). The V gene end was trimmed by 10 bases and the J gene end by 6 bases; junction bases not matched to a gene: 7. The CDR3 runs 11 residues. A word on this clone: Its antigen is currently unknown.

Study-wide findings and caveats: In an earlier analysis, in around 590 donors, most V segments appeared productive either ~87% or ~30% of the time.

The clonotype was recovered from a male donor in good health and CMV-seronegative. The chain employs TRBV5-4 and TRBJ2-7; 7 positions match TRBD2. The specimen sequenced was PBMCs. The chain's CDR3 is CASPTSIEQYF. The DNA for the CDR3 is TGTGCCTCCCCGACTAGCATCGAGCAGTACTTC.